The next 19 T cell receptor beta chains were all read from a single sample in a study of T-cell memory formation after mild COVID-19 (dated by TCRdb to the early 2020s). Library prep was done by 5' RACE. Sequencing used an Illumina NovaSeq 6000. Through fastp at Q25 and MiXCR, TCRdb rebuilt clones from the public reads, retaining in-frame beta chains. All rows with the same CDR3 protein become a single entry with the most common DNA and genes. The sample data list 250,000 to 400,000 distinct CDR3 sequences, and more than 13% of these were observed just once. Jointly, the top ten make up 21% of the sample. The sequenced sample consisted of PBMCs or a T cell subset sorted from them (not recorded which). The receptors shown here come from a man between 18 and 29 years old who had mild COVID-19 (a few samples of this study predate the infection). The sample titles of this study are shuffled in the database, so cell type and time point are left out; the donor was told from shared clones.

This clonotype has a handful of counts. The chain links TRBV5-1 to TRBJ2-2; perhaps TRBD1 as D (6 bases). The germline gives CDR1 SGHRS, CDR2 YFSETQ. This CDR3 is 14 amino acids long. Trimming stripped 5 bases from V and 5 bases from J, with 13 bases between. The CDR3 DNA reads TGCGCCAGCAGACAGGGACAAAGTACCGGGGAGCTGTTTTTT. Translation: CASRQGQSTGELFF. The whole variable domain, remainder taken from reference TRBV5-1 and TRBJ2-2, is KAGVTQTPRYLIKTRGQQVTLSCSPISGHRSVSWYQQTPGQGLQFLFEYFSETQRNKGNFPGRFSGRQFSNSRSEMNVSTLELGDSALYLCASRQGQSTGELFFGEGSRLTVL.

The genes are TRBV16 and TRBJ2-1; D is ambiguous. From germline, CDR1 is KGHSY and CDR2 FQNENV. The ends were cut back, 1 base at V and 7 bases at J, with 11 bases in the middle. This CDR3 is built from 14 residues. The CDR3 DNA reads TGTGCCAGCAGCCAATGGTCGCCTGGGAATGAGCAGTTCTTC. Amino acid sequence: CASSQWSPGNEQFF.

This clonotype has a count of ten or more. The chain links TRBV7-9 to TRBJ2-1, with TRBD2 as a possible D gene (6 bases). Trimming pared 7 bases from V and 4 bases from J, leaving 20 bases between. Germline CDR1 is SEHNR and CDR2 is FQNEAQ (reference sequence). The CDR3 sequence is 16 residues long. The CDR3 region has the DNA TGTGCCAGCATCCGTAGTGGGGGGATCTTGTACAATGAGCAGTTCTTC. It specifies CASIRSGGILYNEQFF.

In its sample, this clonotype was seen a few times. The chain uses TRBV6-5 and TRBJ2-5; TRBD1 matches at 9 bases. Losses at the gene ends were 0 bases for V and 1 base for J; bases not matched to a gene: 3. Germline CDR1 is MNHEY and CDR2 is SVGAGI. CDR3 size: 16 residues. CDR3: CASSYSWDRAQETQYF. The CDR3 coding sequence is TGTGCCAGCAGTTACTCTTGGGACAGGGCCCAAGAGACCCAGTACTTC.

The V gene is TRBV15, the J gene TRBJ2-5; no clear D. Trimming shortened V by 1 base and J by 4 bases, and 10 bases separated the two germline ends. This CDR3 is built from 14 residues. CDR1 and CDR2 from the germline V gene are LNHNV and YYDKDF (reference sequence). DNA of the CDR3: TGTGCCACCAGCAGAGGGATAGGGCTAGAGACCCAGTACTTC. It is translated as CATSRGIGLETQYF.

This clonotype was observed a handful of times. The V and J genes are TRBV4-2 and TRBJ1-2; possibly TRBD1 for D (5 bases). V lost 1 base to trimming and J lost 8 bases, with 11 bases between them. Germline CDR1 and CDR2: LGHNA and YNFKEQ. The CDR3 has 13 amino acids. The CDR3 sequence: CASSQVEGLGYTF. The DNA of the CDR3 is TGTGCCAGCAGCCAAGTAGAGGGGCTCGGCTACACCTTC.

The J gene is TRBJ2-1, the V gene TRBV7-2, with 7 positions matching TRBD2. The CDR3 runs to 14 residues. Germline-derived CDR1 and CDR2 are SGHTA and FQGNSA. V dropped 8 bases and J dropped 4; count of bases not matched to a gene: 8. CDR3 DNA sequence: TGTGCCAGCGGCACCAGCGGGGATTACAATGAGCAGTTCTTC. It encodes CASGTSGDYNEQFF.

This clonotype was observed a few times. This chain connects TRBV29-1 to TRBJ1-1; 10 positions match TRBD1. Unmatched junction bases numbered 5, after V lost 7 bases and J lost 3 bases. Germline V gene lookup returns CDR1 SQVTM and CDR2 ANQGSEA. This CDR3 has 13 residues. The CDR3 loop is CSAEGQGYTEAFF. DNA for the CDR3: TGCAGCGCCGAGGGACAGGGGTACACTGAAGCTTTCTTT. The whole variable domain, filled in from reference TRBV29-1 and TRBJ1-1, reads SAVISQKPSRDICQRGTSLTIQCQVDSQVTMMFWYRQQPGQSLTLIATANQGSEATYESGFVIDKFPISRPNLTFSTLTVSNMSPEDSSIYLCSAEGQGYTEAFFGQGTRLTVV.

V gene TRBV4-2 combines with J gene TRBJ2-3; 15 nucleotides align to TRBD2. Germline loops: CDR1 LGHNA, CDR2 YNFKEQ. The CDR3 covers 19 residues. V trimming: 1 base; J trimming: 5 bases; junction bases outside the gene matches: 10. CDR3: CASSQVQGLAGGWGDTQYF. The CDR3, as DNA: TGTGCCAGCAGCCAAGTCCAGGGACTAGCGGGGGGCTGGGGAGATACGCAGTATTTT.

This chain connects TRBV25-1 to TRBJ1-1; 10 nucleotides agree with TRBD1. The V and J ends lost 4 bases and 5 bases, in that order; junction bases with no gene match: 7. CDR1 MGHDK and CDR2 SYGVNS come from the germline V gene. The CDR3 spans 15 residues. CDR3 region: CASSGTGTGETEAFF. In DNA, the CDR3 is TGTGCCAGCAGTGGGACGGGGACAGGGGAGACTGAAGCTTTCTTT.

The V gene is TRBV5-1, the J gene TRBJ2-1; TRBD1 agrees at 8 bases. V shed 2 bases, J shed 5 bases, and the junction held 6 bases outside the gene matches. Per the germline V gene, CDR1 is SGHRS and CDR2 is YFSETQ. The CDR3 runs 15 residues. CDR3 nucleotides: TGCGCCAGCAGCTTCGGACAGGGAGAAAACAATGAGCAGTTCTTC. It yields the protein CASSFGQGENNEQFF.

The table lists this clonotype with a few counts. The rearrangement links TRBV20-1 to TRBJ2-7; D unclear. Germline V lookup: CDR1 DFQATT, CDR2 SNEGSKA (reference sequence). Trimming left V 1 base short and J 1 base short, with 14 bases between. The CDR3 covers 15 residues. CDR3 DNA sequence: TGCAGTGCTAGAGGGTTGCGCTCCTTTTCCTACGAGCAGTACTTC. It encodes CSARGLRSFSYEQYF.

This sequence joins TRBV9 and TRBJ2-3, with D perhaps matching TRBD1 (6 bases). The CDR3 is 16 residues long. Germline lookup yields CDR1 SGDLS and CDR2 YYNGEE. Trimming shortened V by 0 bases and J by 0 bases, and 11 bases separated the two germline ends. In DNA, the CDR3 is TGTGCCAGCAGCGTAGCAGGGGTCCCTAGCACAGATACGCAGTATTTT. It is translated as CASSVAGVPSTDTQYF.

As for this clonotype: A much larger clone lies one base from this, so it may be a read error. The gene calls are TRBV19 and TRBJ2-1; TRBD2 is a possible D gene (5 bases). Trimming removed 3 bases at V and 1 base at J, with 10 bases between. Germline CDR1 reads LNHDA; CDR2 reads SQIVND (reference sequence). This CDR3 has 15 residues. The CDR3 loop is CASSIYEGSYNEQFF. The CDR3 DNA reads as TGTGCCAGTAGTATTTACGAGGGATCCTACAATGAGCAGTTCTTC. The full variable domain, completed using reference TRBV19 and TRBJ2-1, is DGGITQSPKYLFRKEGQNVTLSCEQNLNHDAMYWYRQDPGQGLRLIYYSQIVNDFQKGDIAEGYSVSREKKESFPLTVTSAQKNPTAFYLCASSIYEGSYNEQFFGPGTRLTVL.

The chain has TRBV20-1 and TRBJ2-3; 11 bases line up with TRBD2. Per germline, CDR1 DFQATT and CDR2 SNEGSKA (reference sequence). V trimming: 0 bases; J trimming: 5 bases; junction bases outside the gene matches: 7. The length of the CDR3 is 16 residues. The DNA for the CDR3 is TGCAGTGCTAGAGAGGTAGCGGGGGGGGTCGGAGATACGCAGTATTTT. It specifies CSAREVAGGVGDTQYF.

The rearrangement links TRBV7-7 to TRBJ2-3; possibly TRBD2 for D (7 bases). CDR1 is SSHAT and CDR2 is FNYEAQ in the germline V gene (reference sequence). The CDR3 length is 15 residues. The germline V and J ends were trimmed by 5 bases and 3 bases, with 15 bases remaining between them. CDR3 region: CASSPGRGPTDTQYF. As DNA, the CDR3 is TGTGCCAGCAGCCCCGGGCGGGGGCCGACAGATACGCAGTATTTT.

This clonotype appeared a few times. V is TRBV7-9 and J is TRBJ1-2; weak D call: TRBD1 (6 bases). Per germline, CDR1 SEHNR and CDR2 FQNEAQ (reference sequence). The V end was cut by 3 bases, the J end by 4 bases, with 15 bases between. This CDR3 is 15 amino acids long. In DNA, the CDR3 is TGTGCCAGCAGCTTGGGGGGCGGGGCCGCCTATGGCTACACCTTC. It translates to CASSLGGGAAYGYTF.

The chain couples TRBV7-2 to TRBJ1-6, with D tentatively TRBD1 (5 bases). The germline gives CDR1 SGHTA, CDR2 FQGNSA. There are 14 residues in the CDR3. V shed 5 bases and J shed 8 bases, with 13 bases lying between them. CDR3 residues: CASSIQWGDSPLHF. The CDR3 bases are TGTGCCAGCAGCATACAATGGGGGGATTCACCCCTCCACTTT.

This chain joins TRBV7-2 and TRBJ2-7; 8 nucleotides align to TRBD2. The CDR3 totals 15 residues. With V trimmed by 5 bases and J by 0 bases, 6 bases remained unmatched. The germline gives CDR1 SGHTA, CDR2 FQGNSA. The CDR3, as DNA: TGTGCCAGCAGCAGAGGACTAGCCGGCTCCTACGAGCAGTACGTC. The encoded protein is CASSRGLAGSYEQYV.